This TCR beta chain is drawn from a study of blood T cell repertoires in COVID-19. The wider study: Collection of acute and convalescent COVID-19 samples took place in the United States, Italy and Spain. T cells, B-cell-depleted T cells, or PBMCs provided the cDNA or gDNA that served as material.

Original analysis: For nucleated cells, counts were estimated from reference gene primer amplification. Assay used: immunoSEQ multiplex PCR; TCRdb lists only in-frame clones, some missing. V and J calls and clone size are those listed in that table; D and trimming were worked out from the DNA. The sample carries fewer than 85,000 clones, approximately 88% recorded once. This CDR3 contains 12 residues. V lost 3 bases and J 5 bases, leaving 7 bases between the germline ends. In germline, CDR1 is KGHSH, CDR2 LQKENI. This chain connects TRBV18 to TRBJ2-5; TRBD1 might be the D (5 bases). The sequenced sample was peripheral blood. The sequence was collected from a human donor in a cohort sampled during active COVID-19. The CDR3 loop is CASSPAGETQYF. The CDR3, as DNA: TGTGCCAGCTCACCGGCAGGGGAGACCCAGTACTTC.